This T cell receptor beta chain was identified during a study of blood T cell repertoires in COVID-19. Study details: Some COVID-19 samples were acute and others convalescent; all came from the United States, Italy and Spain.

Some clones are missing from TCRdb's copy, which holds only in-frame ones; the method was immunoSEQ multiplex PCR. The sample yields fewer than 250,000 clones, 80% to 90% seen once. Germline V gene lookup returns CDR1 MNHEY and CDR2 SVGAGI. This CDR3 has 14 amino acids. After removal of 8 bases from V and 4 bases from J, the junction contained 4 bases not matched to a gene. This chain connects TRBV6-5 to TRBJ2-2; 10 nucleotides agree with TRBD1. The sequence was collected from a man in his fifties with acute or convalescent COVID-19. The sequencing sample was made of peripheral blood. CDR3: CASRTGGITGELFF. For the CDR3, the DNA is TGTGCCAGCCGGACAGGGGGTATCACCGGGGAGCTGTTTTTT.